The clone carrying this T cell receptor beta chain was recorded many times. No antigen is known for it. The V gene's germline CDR1 is KGHDR and CDR2 SFDVKD. Unmatched junction bases numbered 2, after V lost 4 bases and J lost 1 base. CDR3 length equals 16 residues. This record comes from a study of T-cell reconstitution after alpha-beta-depleted transplantation in children. Findings and caveats of the study: The origin of high day-60 TCRbeta diversity in some patients lay in surviving recipient T cells and thymic progenitors.

It was with unique molecular identifiers that the TCRbeta library was prepared. Using its own MiXCR run on the PCR reads, TCRdb lists one record per CDR3 protein. This table holds some 200,000 distinct CDR3 sequences, under 8.5% found once. The sample in question was PBMCs, mostly from graft donor cells, obtained 360 days after TCRalphabeta/CD19-depleted stem cell transplant. The origin of this receptor is a male patient under 10 years old who had a stem cell transplant for acute myeloid leukemia, so the T cells may come from the graft donor. The chain is built from TRBV24-1 and TRBJ2-3, with TRBD2 identical over 12 bases. Written as DNA, the CDR3 is TGTGCCACCAGTGAATCTAGCGGGGGGGGCACAGATACGCAGTATTTT. This gives the protein CATSESSGGGTDTQYF.